The T cell receptor beta chain described here comes from a study of shared clonotypes between healthy human individuals. TCRdb keeps only in-frame clones here, not all; method: immunoSEQ multiplex PCR. The sample includes around 700,000 clones, approximately 79% of them seen just once. V lost 4 bases, J lost 4 bases, and 7 bases stayed unmatched. This CDR3 spans 15 amino acids. Germline CDR1 is ENHRY and CDR2 is SYGVKD. The sequenced material came from memory CD4+ T cells sorted from blood. This sample's subset: CD45RA-negative fraction. This receptor was taken from a woman in her twenties or thirties in good health. V and J are TRBV10-3 and TRBJ1-5; 7 bases agree with TRBD1. The DNA of the CDR3 is TGTGCCATCAGTGCAGAGACAGGGCAGAATCAGCCCCAGCATTTT. Its translation is CAISAETGQNQPQHF.